Sequencing of this TCR beta chain was carried out in a study of T cells in Graves' hyperthyroidism and ophthalmopathy. The overall study: Peripheral blood collection took place at initial diagnosis, before any treatment.

Amplification yielded TCR beta CDR3 regions, with RNA transcripts as the source. First-round RT-PCR of the TCR CDR3 relied on the HTBI primer set. TCRdb passed the multiplex PCR reads through MiXCR, listing each CDR3 protein once. The table lists hundreds of thousands of distinct CDR3 sequences, less than 20% of them singletons. Note on this clonotype: Its target is unknown. A much larger clone is a single base away; this may be a read error. A read error is likely, as this CDR3 ends without the conserved phenylalanine or tryptophan.

Study findings and constraints: The model made its ophthalmopathy prediction, and onset followed a median approximately 6.5 months later.

The trim removed 1 base at V and 9 bases at J, leaving 2 bases unmatched. The CDR3 extends over 12 amino acids. CDR1 is MDHEN, CDR2 SYDVKM, per germline. The sequence came from a woman aged 18-30 years with Graves' hyperthyroidism. What was sequenced was blood. The genes are TRBV28 and TRBJ2-7; 8 positions agree with TRBD2. DNA for the CDR3: TGTGCCAGCAGTTTATTAGCGGGAAGGCAGTACCTC. Translation: CASSLLAGRQYL.